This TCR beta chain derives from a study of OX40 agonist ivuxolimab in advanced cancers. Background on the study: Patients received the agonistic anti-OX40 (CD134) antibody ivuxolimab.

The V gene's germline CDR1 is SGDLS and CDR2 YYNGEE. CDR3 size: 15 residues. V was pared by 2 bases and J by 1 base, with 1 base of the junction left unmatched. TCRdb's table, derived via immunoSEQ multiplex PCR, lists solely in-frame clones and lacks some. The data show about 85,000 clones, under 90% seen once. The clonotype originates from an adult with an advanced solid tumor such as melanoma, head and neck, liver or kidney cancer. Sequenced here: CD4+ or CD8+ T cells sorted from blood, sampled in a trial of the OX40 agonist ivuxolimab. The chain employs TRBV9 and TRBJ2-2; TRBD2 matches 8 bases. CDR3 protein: CASSVAGGNTGELFF. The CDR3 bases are TGTGCCAGCAGCGTGGCGGGAGGGAACACCGGGGAGCTGTTTTTT.